This T cell receptor (beta chain) was recovered during a study of human T cells and chemical hapten exposure. Overall study context: Diphenylcyclopropenone was applied weekly to patients' scalps across the roughly 23-week study.

This clonotype came up many times. Its antigen is still unknown. Study-wide results and caveats: TCRs above 1 in 1000 frequency did not change with DPC sensitization.

Time point of the sample: patch test 1, 2 weeks after DPC sensitization. Noted treatment: therapeutic diphenylcyclopropenone sensitization with weekly scalp DPC. RNA extraction used unfractionated whole blood as the source of total RNA. Individual cDNA molecules received unique molecular identifiers in the library. TCRdb itself ran the RACE reads through MiXCR, one entry per CDR3 protein. The sample consists of around 52,000 distinct CDR3 sequences, 9.3% of them appearing once. The receptor comes from a woman aged 40 to 50 with alopecia areata. Some clones in this sample may be carry-over from other donors' samples. The sample in question was whole blood, obtained in connection with sensitization to the hapten diphenylcyclopropenone (DPC).

DNA of the CDR3: TGTGCCAGCAGCTCGGGGGGGCAAGAGACCCAGTACTTC. Protein: CASSSGGQETQYF. The chain couples TRBV12-3 or TRBV12-4 to TRBJ2-5; TRBD2 matches at 8 bases. Unmatched junction bases numbered 2, after V lost 6 bases and J lost 2 bases. The CDR3 is 13 residues long.